This is a list of T cell receptor beta chains from one sample in a study of cytomegalovirus exposure and HLA in healthy donors. Repertoires were generated with immunoSEQ multiplex PCR, while TCRdb's copy carries only in-frame clones and drops some. The sample records around 200,000 clones, 82% being singletons. The specimen was PBMCs. These receptors came from a man aged 35-49 years in good health and CMV-seropositive. Each CDR3 is given with its conserved first and last residue. The D gene is left open where the match is weak. Where a row states a size, it is once, few, many or the class of an expanded clone; other rows omit it.

size	J	D	V	CDR3	DNA
NA	TRBJ2-1	TRBD2	TRBV9	CASSDGTSGSDEQFF	TGTGCCAGCAGCGACGGGACTAGCGGGAGCGATGAGCAGTTCTTC
NA	TRBJ2-3	NA	TRBV5-8	CASSLGESTDTQYF	TGTGCCAGCAGCTTGGGCGAGAGCACAGATACGCAGTATTTT
NA	TRBJ1-6	TRBD1	TRBV5-1	CASRSRDRADSPLHF	TGCGCCAGCAGATCAAGGGACAGGGCGGATTCACCCCTCCACTTT
NA	TRBJ1-5	NA	TRBV29-1	CSVGLGSNQPQHF	TGCAGCGTTGGACTGGGTAGCAATCAGCCCCAGCATTTT
NA	TRBJ2-2	TRBD2	TRBV7-3	CASSSGLAAPGELFF	TGTGCCAGCAGCTCCGGACTAGCGGCTCCCGGGGAGCTGTTTTTT
NA	TRBJ1-5	NA	TRBV27	CASSLLAGANQPQHF	TGTGCCAGCAGTTTATTGGCAGGGGCTAATCAGCCCCAGCATTTT
once	TRBJ1-4	TRBD1	TRBV6-1	CASRGQGEEKLFF	TGTGCCAGCAGGGGGCAGGGGGAGGAAAAACTGTTTTTT
NA	TRBJ1-4	NA	TRBV6-1	CASDEGSNEKLFF	TGTGCCAGTGACGAGGGATCTAATGAAAAACTGTTTTTT
NA	TRBJ1-3	NA	TRBV9	CASSWGGTTGNTIYF	TGTGCCAGCAGCTGGGGGGGGACAACTGGAAACACCATATATTTT
few	TRBJ2-7	TRBD1	TRBV10-2	CASEDRVYGEQYF	TGCGCCAGCGAGGACAGGGTCTATGGCGAGCAGTACTTC